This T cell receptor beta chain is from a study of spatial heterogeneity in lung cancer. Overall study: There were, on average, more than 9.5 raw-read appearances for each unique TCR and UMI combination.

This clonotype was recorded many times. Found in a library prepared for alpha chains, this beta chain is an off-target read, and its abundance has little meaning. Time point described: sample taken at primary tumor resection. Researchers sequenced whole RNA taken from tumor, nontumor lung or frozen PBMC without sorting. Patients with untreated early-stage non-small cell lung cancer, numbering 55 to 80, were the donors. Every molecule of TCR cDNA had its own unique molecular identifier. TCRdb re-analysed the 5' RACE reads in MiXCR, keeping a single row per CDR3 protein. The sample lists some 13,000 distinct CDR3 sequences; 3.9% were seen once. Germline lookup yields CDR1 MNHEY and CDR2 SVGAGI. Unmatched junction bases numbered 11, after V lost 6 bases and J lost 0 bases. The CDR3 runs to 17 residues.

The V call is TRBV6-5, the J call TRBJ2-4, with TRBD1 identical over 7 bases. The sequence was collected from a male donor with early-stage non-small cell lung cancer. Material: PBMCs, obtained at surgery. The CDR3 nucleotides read TGTGCCAGCAGGCCCCTGGGACAGCGGCTAGCCAAAAACATTCAGTACTTC. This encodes CASRPLGQRLAKNIQYF.